A single sample is the source of the 28 T cell receptor beta chains below, sequenced in a study of T-cell memory formation after mild COVID-19. TCRdb ran MiXCR on the 5' RACE reads and lists one entry per CDR3 protein. Here the sample spans around 370,000 distinct CDR3 sequences, around 21% being singletons. What was sequenced was PBMCs or a T cell subset sorted from them (not recorded which). These receptor sequences come from an adult woman who had mild COVID-19 (a few samples of this study predate the infection). Cell type and time point are not known.

This clonotype appeared a few times. This chain connects TRBV9 to TRBJ1-2; 11 bases match TRBD1. The CDR3 has 15 residues. Looked up from germline, CDR1 is SGDLS and CDR2 is YYNGEE. Trimming took 4 bases from V and 7 from J; bases not matched to a gene: 9. The CDR3 region is CASSSWTGGIAGYTF. Written as DNA, the CDR3 is TGTGCCAGCAGCTCCTGGACAGGGGGCATCGCTGGCTACACCTTC.

This chain joins TRBV5-1 and TRBJ2-1, with 12 bases fitting TRBD2. J gave up 6 bases and V 4 bases, and 8 bases lay outside the gene matches. This CDR3 spans 16 amino acids. Per germline, CDR1 SGHRS and CDR2 YFSETQ. CDR3 nucleotide sequence: TGCGCCAGCAGCCCATTTCGGACTAGCGGGACCAATGAGCAGTTCTTC. Translation gives CASSPFRTSGTNEQFF.

This clonotype has only a few counts. This sequence joins TRBV29-1 and TRBJ2-1; D tentatively fits TRBD1 or TRBD2 (5 bases each). V lost 2 bases to trimming and J lost 8 bases, with 13 bases between them. CDR1 SQVTM and CDR2 ANQGSEA come from the germline V gene. The CDR3 is made up of 13 amino acids. CDR3 protein: CSVEFGLGDEQFF. The CDR3, as DNA: TGCAGCGTTGAATTTGGATTGGGGGATGAGCAGTTCTTC.

There are a few counts of this clonotype. The chain carries TRBV4-2 and TRBJ2-4; a weak D match, TRBD2 (7 bases). CDR1 is LGHNA and CDR2 is YNFKEQ in the germline V gene. V lost 1 base and J 0 bases, leaving 19 bases between the germline ends. This CDR3 comprises 19 residues. The CDR3 is CASSQVVGGKGVAKNIQYF. For the CDR3, the DNA is TGTGCCAGCAGCCAAGTTGTGGGAGGGAAGGGGGTAGCCAAAAACATTCAGTACTTC.

The chain recombines TRBV5-1 with TRBJ1-2; D is uncertain. Germline V lookup: CDR1 SGHRS, CDR2 YFSETQ. V was cut by 3 bases and J by 7 bases, with 13 bases left in between. The CDR3 runs 13 residues. Written as DNA, the CDR3 is TGCGCCAGCAGCTCCCGGGTCTTAAGTGGCTACACCTTC. Amino acids: CASSSRVLSGYTF.

This clonotype was counted only a few times. The V gene is TRBV7-2, the J gene TRBJ2-7; 8 nucleotides line up with TRBD1. Trimming cost V 1 base and J 0 bases; bases outside gene matches: 8. Germline values: CDR1 SGHTA, CDR2 FQGNSA. The CDR3 spans 17 residues. The CDR3 DNA follows: TGTGCCAGCAGCTTAGGGAGGACAGGGAAGAGCTCCTACGAGCAGTACTTC. Protein sequence: CASSLGRTGKSSYEQYF.

Only a few counts were recorded for this clonotype. The chain uses TRBV20-1 and TRBJ2-7, with TRBD2 matching over 11 bases. CDR1 and CDR2 (germline): DFQATT, SNEGSKA (reference sequence). With V trimmed by 1 base and J by 5 bases, 10 bases remained unmatched. The length of the CDR3 is 16 residues. In DNA form, the CDR3 reads TGCAGTGCTAGAGTGGCTAGCGGGAGGCTATTCGACGAGCAGTACTTC. Translated: CSARVASGRLFDEQYF.

This chain joins TRBV5-6 and TRBJ1-5, with TRBD1 as a possible D gene (5 bases). CDR3 length: 15 residues. The germline CDR1 and CDR2 sequences are SGHDT and YYEEEE. Trimming took off 1 base at V and 5 bases at J, with 13 bases between the two ends. The CDR3: CASSLWRRGDQPQHF. CDR3 coding DNA: TGTGCCAGCAGCTTGTGGAGACGGGGGGATCAGCCCCAGCATTTT.

The chain joins TRBV4-2 to TRBJ1-5; D remains unclear. CDR3 length equals 15 residues. V gave up 4 bases and J gave up 4 bases, with 14 bases separating them. CDR1 is LGHNA and CDR2 is YNFKEQ in the germline V gene. The CDR3 loop reads CASSRAGSANQPQHF. The CDR3 DNA is TGTGCCAGCAGCCGGGCGGGATCCGCAAATCAGCCCCAGCATTTT.

J is TRBJ2-3 and V is TRBV10-3, with D uncertain. This CDR3 is 13 amino acids long. Looked up from germline, CDR1 is ENHRY and CDR2 is SYGVKD. With 7 bases removed from V and 5 bases from J, the gap between germline ends came to 13 bases. The CDR3 is CAITRSDLDTQYF. DNA for the CDR3: TGTGCCATCACCCGCTCCGATCTAGATACGCAGTATTTT.

V gene TRBV19 combines with J gene TRBJ1-5; D is possibly TRBD1 (5 bases). Germline-derived CDR1 and CDR2 are LNHDA and SQIVND (reference sequence). The CDR3 has 17 amino acids. Deletions cut 1 base from V and 3 bases from J, with 16 bases between. The CDR3 sequence is CASSIGRKGTTNQPQHF. The CDR3 bases are TGTGCCAGTAGTATAGGACGGAAGGGGACGACCAATCAGCCCCAGCATTTT. The full variable domain, completed using reference TRBV19 and TRBJ1-5, is DGGITQSPKYLFRKEGQNVTLSCEQNLNHDAMYWYRQDPGQGLRLIYYSQIVNDFQKGDIAEGYSVSREKKESFPLTVTSAQKNPTAFYLCASSIGRKGTTNQPQHFGDGTRLSIL.

Many counts were recorded for this clonotype. The chain uses TRBV7-2 and TRBJ2-1, with D perhaps TRBD2 (5 bases). Trimming cost V 4 bases and J 7 bases, with 17 bases left between them. CDR1 and CDR2 (germline): SGHTA, FQGNSA. This CDR3 has 15 residues. CDR3 nucleotides: TGTGCCAGCAGCTCAGGACTTGTCGGAGGAAATGAGCAGTTCTTC. Translating it yields CASSSGLVGGNEQFF.

The chain is built from TRBV4-1 and TRBJ2-7; D not resolved. The CDR3 contains 14 residues. Germline values: CDR1 MGHRA, CDR2 YSYEKL. Between the trimmed V and J ends, which lost 3 bases and 1 base, there was a span of 10 bases. CDR3 sequence: CASSHVLGSYEQYF. The DNA of the CDR3 is TGCGCCAGCAGCCATGTCCTGGGTTCCTACGAGCAGTACTTC.

The rearrangement uses TRBV12-3 or TRBV12-4 and TRBJ1-1; 9 nucleotides agree with TRBD1. V lost 6 bases to trimming and J lost 5 bases; unmatched junction nucleotides: 4. This CDR3 spans 13 amino acids. The CDR3 loop is CASSLQGATEAFF. CDR3 nucleotide sequence: TGTGCCAGCAGCCTACAGGGGGCGACTGAAGCTTTCTTT.

Only a few counts were recorded for this clonotype. The chain combines TRBV6-1 with TRBJ2-7, with TRBD1 identical over 8 bases. Germline V gene lookup returns CDR1 MNHNS and CDR2 SASEGT. This CDR3 has 15 residues. V was clipped by 4 bases and J by 6 bases; unmatched bases: 11. CDR3 in amino acids: CASSVTGTGSGEQYF. As DNA, the CDR3 is TGTGCCAGCAGTGTTACCGGGACAGGCTCGGGCGAGCAGTACTTC.

This clonotype was counted at least ten times. The chain couples TRBV4-1 to TRBJ2-1; D unclear. V lost 4 bases to trimming and J lost 5 bases, with 12 bases between them. The CDR3 contains 14 residues. The germline gives CDR1 MGHRA, CDR2 YSYEKL. The CDR3 DNA sequence: TGCGCCAGCAGCCCGGTCCAGGTTGACAATGAGCAGTTCTTC. Protein product: CASSPVQVDNEQFF.

This clonotype turned up a few times. This chain links TRBV5-1 with TRBJ2-2; 8 positions match TRBD1. The CDR3 has 15 amino acids. Germline CDR1 and CDR2: SGHRS and YFSETQ. Unmatched junction bases numbered 6, after V lost 4 bases and J lost 4 bases. CDR3: CASSDRTGSTGELFF. Here the CDR3 DNA reads TGCGCCAGCAGCGACCGGACAGGGTCCACCGGGGAGCTGTTTTTT.

In its sample, this clonotype was seen a few times. The V gene is TRBV30, the J gene TRBJ2-6; D unclear. The germline V and J ends were trimmed by 0 bases and 3 bases, with 3 bases remaining between them. Germline assignment: CDR1 GTSNPN and CDR2 SVGIG (reference sequence). The CDR3 runs 13 residues. For the CDR3, the DNA is TGTGCCTGGAGTGTAGGTGGGGCCAACGTCCTGACTTTC. Its translation: CAWSVGGANVLTF.

A few counts support this clonotype. V usage is TRBV12-3 or TRBV12-4 and J usage is TRBJ2-2; 9 bases are a match to TRBD2. J gave up 5 bases and V 6 bases, and 4 bases lay outside the gene matches. This CDR3 is built from 14 residues. The CDR3 DNA follows: TGTGCCAGCAGAAGGACTAGCGTAACCGGGGAGCTGTTTTTT. Protein: CASRRTSVTGELFF.

The chain joins TRBV11-1 to TRBJ2-3; no firm D call. The V end lost 0 bases, the J end lost 10 bases, and 11 bases lay between the germline ends. This CDR3 is built from 13 residues. The germline V gene has CDR1 SGHAT and CDR2 FQDESV (reference sequence). DNA for the CDR3: TGTGCCAGCAGCTTAGCGCGGCCCCCCCCGCAGTATTTT. Translated: CASSLARPPPQYF.

J is TRBJ2-3 and V is TRBV12-3 or TRBV12-4; no reliable D call. Trimming took 3 bases from V and 3 from J, leaving 7 bases between them. This CDR3 has 13 amino acids. In nucleotides, the CDR3 is TGTGCCAGCAGTTTCTCTGAGACAGATACGCAGTATTTT. It specifies CASSFSETDTQYF.

This clonotype occurred a few times. The CDR3 DNA sequence: TGTGCCAGCAGGACGACACGACGCTATAATTCACCCCTCCACTTT. Protein sequence: CASRTTRRYNSPLHF. The chain couples TRBV27 to TRBJ1-6, with no clear D. The CDR3 runs to 15 residues. V dropped 6 bases and J dropped 3 bases, with 12 bases sitting between them. CDR1 and CDR2 (germline): MNHEY, SMNVEV (reference sequence).

The chain links TRBV5-1 to TRBJ2-1, with 9 bases matching TRBD2. The junction had 5 bases not matched to a gene; V was cut back by 0 bases and J by 13 bases. Germline V gene sequence: CDR1 SGHRS, CDR2 YFSETQ. The CDR3 is made up of 13 amino acids. The CDR3 nucleotides read TGCGCCAGCAGCTTGGCGGCTAGCGGGACCCAGTTCTTC. Residues: CASSLAASGTQFF.

This clonotype occurred a few times. The gene calls are TRBV7-2 and TRBJ1-5; D is undetermined. The germline CDR1 and CDR2 sequences are SGHTA and FQGNSA. The CDR3 sequence is 14 residues long. The ends were cut back, 2 bases at V and 4 bases at J, with 9 bases in the middle. The CDR3 reads CASSLNGANQPQHF. DNA for the CDR3: TGTGCCAGCAGCTTAAATGGCGCGAATCAGCCCCAGCATTTT.

The rearrangement links TRBV19 to TRBJ1-5; no reliable D call. This CDR3 has 18 residues. The V end was cut by 3 bases, the J end by 0 bases, with 18 bases between. Per germline, CDR1 LNHDA and CDR2 SQIVND (reference sequence). This CDR3 reads CASSILVLKTASNQPQHF. CDR3 in DNA: TGTGCCAGTAGTATCTTAGTGTTGAAGACCGCTAGCAATCAGCCCCAGCATTTT. Variable domain in full (rest from reference TRBV19 and TRBJ1-5): DGGITQSPKYLFRKEGQNVTLSCEQNLNHDAMYWYRQDPGQGLRLIYYSQIVNDFQKGDIAEGYSVSREKKESFPLTVTSAQKNPTAFYLCASSILVLKTASNQPQHFGDGTRLSIL.

In this sample, this clonotype turned up many times. The CDR3 spells CASSLRERYNSPLHF. The CDR3 nucleotides are TGTGCCAGCAGCTTAAGGGAACGCTATAATTCACCCCTCCACTTT. The rearrangement joins TRBV7-3 to TRBJ1-6; D remains ambiguous. There are 15 residues in the CDR3. Trimming took off 1 base at V and 3 bases at J, with 7 bases between the two ends. CDR1 SGHTA and CDR2 FQGTGA come from the germline V gene.

The chain recombines TRBV6-2 or TRBV6-3 with TRBJ2-7, with a possible D match to TRBD1 (6 bases). Germline lookup yields CDR1 MNHEY and CDR2 SVGEGT. Trimming took 7 bases from V and 0 from J, leaving 13 bases between them. The CDR3 is 14 residues long. CDR3 in amino acids: CASTNRGGSYEQYF. The CDR3 DNA reads TGTGCCAGCACCAACCGAGGGGGCTCCTACGAGCAGTACTTC.

The genes are TRBV29-1 and TRBJ1-1; possibly TRBD1 for D (5 bases). With 6 bases removed from V and 3 bases from J, the gap between germline ends came to 14 bases. This CDR3 is 13 amino acids long. Germline V CDR1 and CDR2: SQVTM, ANQGSEA. The CDR3 reads CSVPGGAYTEAFF. CDR3 DNA sequence: TGCAGCGTACCCGGAGGGGCGTACACTGAAGCTTTCTTT.